A selection of T cell receptor beta chains follows, all from one sample in a study of T cell responses to AZD1222 COVID-19 vaccine. The protocol was immunoSEQ multiplex PCR, while the TCRdb copy is restricted to in-frame clones and leaves out a portion. There are around 200,000 clones in the sample; approximately 94% occur only once, and about 1.5% lies in the top ten. Sequences were derived from peripheral blood, sampled 28 days after the second AZD1222 dose. These receptors all come from an adult who received the AZD1222 COVID-19 vaccine. The CDR3 runs from the conserved cysteine through the conserved F or W. Fields, in order: V gene, D gene, clone size, J gene, CDR3 protein, CDR3 DNA. D genes are given only for firm matches. For some rows the clone size is stated as once, few or many, or as a class when expanded; others skip it.

v_gene: TRBV5-8; d_gene: TRBD1; abundance: .; j_gene: TRBJ1-5; CDR3aa: CASSRRRTGGGGSNQPQHF; CDR3nt: TGTGCCAGCAGCCGACGCCGGACAGGGGGCGGAGGAAGCAATCAGCCCCAGCATTTT
v_gene: TRBV27; d_gene: TRBD1; abundance: .; j_gene: TRBJ2-2; CDR3aa: CASSLLPDRGQSTGELFF; CDR3nt: TGTGCCAGCAGTTTATTGCCGGACAGGGGGCAGAGCACCGGGGAGCTGTTTTTT
v_gene: TRBV6-1; d_gene: TRBD1; abundance: .; j_gene: TRBJ2-5; CDR3aa: CASSEVFGRGRETQYF; CDR3nt: TGTGCCAGCAGTGAAGTATTTGGCAGGGGGCGAGAGACCCAGTACTTC
v_gene: TRBV19; d_gene: .; abundance: .; j_gene: TRBJ2-3; CDR3aa: CASSIGFTDTQYF; CDR3nt: TGTGCCAGTAGTATCGGTTTCACAGATACGCAGTATTTT
v_gene: TRBV25-1; d_gene: .; abundance: .; j_gene: TRBJ1-2; CDR3aa: CASSEGGKYGYTF; CDR3nt: TGTGCCAGCAGTGAAGGAGGAAAGTATGGCTACACCTTC
v_gene: TRBV6-5; d_gene: TRBD1; abundance: .; j_gene: TRBJ1-2; CDR3aa: CASSSDRVGYTF; CDR3nt: TGTGCCAGCAGTTCGGACAGGGTTGGCTACACCTTC
v_gene: TRBV20-1; d_gene: .; abundance: .; j_gene: TRBJ1-2; CDR3aa: CSAARGYTF; CDR3nt: TGCAGTGCCGCGAGAGGCTACACCTTC
v_gene: TRBV11-2; d_gene: .; abundance: .; j_gene: TRBJ2-7; CDR3aa: CASSFPSGYEQYF; CDR3nt: TGTGCCAGCAGCTTTCCTTCCGGCTACGAGCAGTACTTC
v_gene: TRBV20-1; d_gene: .; abundance: .; j_gene: TRBJ2-1; CDR3aa: CSVRSGPEQFF; CDR3nt: TGCAGTGTGAGATCAGGACCCGAGCAGTTCTTC
v_gene: TRBV4-1; d_gene: .; abundance: .; j_gene: TRBJ2-2; CDR3aa: CASSQAGIASMNGELFF; CDR3nt: TGCGCCAGCAGCCAAGCGGGGATAGCGTCTATGAACGGGGAGCTGTTTTTT
v_gene: TRBV19; d_gene: TRBD1; abundance: once; j_gene: TRBJ1-5; CDR3aa: CASRNSIQGGQPQHF; CDR3nt: TGTGCCAGTAGGAACTCTATACAGGGGGGTCAGCCCCAGCATTTT
v_gene: TRBV2; d_gene: .; abundance: .; j_gene: TRBJ1-3; CDR3aa: CASSELFPSGNTIYF; CDR3nt: TGTGCCAGCAGTGAATTGTTCCCCTCTGGAAACACCATATATTTT
v_gene: TRBV10-3; d_gene: TRBD2; abundance: .; j_gene: TRBJ2-3; CDR3aa: CAISPGLAGADTQYF; CDR3nt: TGTGCCATCAGTCCGGGACTAGCGGGGGCAGATACGCAGTATTTT
v_gene: TRBV3-1/TRBV3-2; d_gene: .; abundance: .; j_gene: TRBJ1-1; CDR3aa: CASSQDGNTEAFF; CDR3nt: TGTGCCAGCAGCCAGGACGGTAACACTGAAGCTTTCTTT
v_gene: TRBV7-2; d_gene: .; abundance: .; j_gene: TRBJ1-4; CDR3aa: CASSLAGRAEKLFF; CDR3nt: TGTGCCAGCAGCTTAGCCGGACGAGCCGAAAAACTGTTTTTT
v_gene: TRBV19; d_gene: TRBD2; abundance: .; j_gene: TRBJ2-3; CDR3aa: CASSLGLAGGLSPTDTQYF; CDR3nt: TGTGCCAGTAGTCTGGGACTAGCGGGGGGCCTTTCCCCCACAGATACGCAGTATTTT
v_gene: TRBV5-1; d_gene: TRBD2; abundance: .; j_gene: TRBJ2-7; CDR3aa: CASSPTTSRSSYEQYF; CDR3nt: TGCGCCAGCAGCCCGACGACTAGCAGGAGCTCCTACGAGCAGTACTTC
v_gene: TRBV9; d_gene: TRBD2; abundance: once; j_gene: TRBJ2-3; CDR3aa: CASSVDSGVSTDTQYF; CDR3nt: TGTGCCAGCAGCGTAGATAGCGGGGTAAGCACAGATACGCAGTATTTT
v_gene: TRBV28; d_gene: .; abundance: .; j_gene: TRBJ2-7; CDR3aa: CASSAYPTYEQYF; CDR3nt: TGTGCCAGCAGTGCCTATCCAACCTACGAGCAGTACTTC
v_gene: TRBV11-3; d_gene: TRBD2; abundance: .; j_gene: TRBJ2-5; CDR3aa: CASSLGLAGFQETQYF; CDR3nt: TGTGCCAGCAGCTTAGGCCTAGCGGGTTTTCAAGAGACCCAGTACTTC
v_gene: TRBV7-9; d_gene: .; abundance: .; j_gene: TRBJ1-1; CDR3aa: CASSLGRFGQWNTEAFF; CDR3nt: TGTGCCAGCAGCTTAGGGCGTTTTGGGCAGTGGAACACTGAAGCTTTCTTT
v_gene: TRBV5-8; d_gene: .; abundance: .; j_gene: TRBJ1-1; CDR3aa: CASSLLYTEAFF; CDR3nt: TGTGCCAGCAGTCTACTTTACACTGAAGCTTTCTTT
v_gene: TRBV2; d_gene: .; abundance: .; j_gene: TRBJ1-4; CDR3aa: CASSETGTVTNEKLFF; CDR3nt: TGTGCCAGCAGTGAAACCGGGACGGTGACTAATGAAAAACTGTTTTTT
v_gene: TRBV5-1; d_gene: .; abundance: .; j_gene: TRBJ1-3; CDR3aa: CASSLEAGSGNTIYF; CDR3nt: TGCGCCAGCAGCTTGGAGGCAGGCTCTGGAAACACCATATATTTT
v_gene: TRBV12-5; d_gene: .; abundance: .; j_gene: TRBJ2-7; CDR3aa: CASGLWRDGTQYF; CDR3nt: TGTGCTAGTGGCTTATGGAGGGACGGCACGCAGTACTTC
v_gene: TRBV7-2; d_gene: TRBD2; abundance: .; j_gene: TRBJ2-7; CDR3aa: CASSLIRGGVGEQYF; CDR3nt: TGTGCCAGCAGCTTAATTCGCGGGGGGGTAGGGGAGCAGTACTTC
v_gene: TRBV5-1; d_gene: TRBD2; abundance: .; j_gene: TRBJ2-1; CDR3aa: CASSKHGASGNNEQFF; CDR3nt: TGCGCCAGCAGCAAGCATGGGGCTAGCGGAAATAATGAGCAGTTCTTC
v_gene: TRBV6-5; d_gene: TRBD1; abundance: .; j_gene: TRBJ1-5; CDR3aa: CASSGNRGKFQPQHF; CDR3nt: TGTGCCAGCAGCGGGAACAGGGGTAAATTTCAGCCCCAGCATTTT
v_gene: TRBV3-1/TRBV3-2; d_gene: .; abundance: .; j_gene: TRBJ2-2; CDR3aa: CASSQEYGLSGELFF; CDR3nt: TGTGCCAGCAGCCAAGAATACGGGCTCAGCGGGGAGCTGTTTTTT